The clone carrying this TCR beta chain was detected a few times. Trimming left V 4 bases short and J 6 bases short, with 15 bases between. Germline CDR1 reads MGHRA; CDR2 reads YSYEKL. This CDR3 spans 15 amino acids. This sample is drawn from a study of cytomegalovirus exposure and HLA in healthy donors. Amplification used 60 Vbeta primers and 13 Jbeta primers. Here immunoSEQ multiplex PCR was the method, and the copy in TCRdb shows in-frame clones only, minus some. The sample shows about 130,000 clones, around 78% of them seen only once. The rearrangement uses TRBV4-1 and TRBJ2-2, with D perhaps matching TRBD1 (6 bases). The sequenced material came from PBMCs. The origin of this receptor is a man aged 45 to 65 in good health and CMV-seronegative. CDR3 in amino acids: CASSRQARWAGELFF. Written as DNA, the CDR3 is TGCGCCAGCAGCCGACAGGCGAGGTGGGCCGGGGAGCTGTTTTTT.